One T cell receptor beta chain is described in this entry. Its cognate antigen has yet to be identified. Base qualities are not at hand, and no much larger clone is one base apart. Trimming removed 3 bases from V and 4 bases from J, leaving 13 bases between the germline ends. Including the terminal cysteine and phenylalanine, the CDR3 comprises 14 residues. Kept here is only the CDR3 DNA, which spans 42 bases and is read in frame from base 1. CDR1 is given as MNHEY and CDR2 as SMNVEV, both from the germline V gene (reference sequence). This sample is drawn from a study of blood T cell repertoires in COVID-19 (dated by TCRdb to 2020 to 2021). With respect to the entire study: Collaborator samples came from the United States, Italy and Spain and covered acute and convalescent phases of COVID-19. Subjects who had been exposed to COVID-19, were actively infected with it, or had recovered from it provided the deeply sampled blood TCRbeta repertoires that made up the dataset. The repertoires were made available in a free public database intended to serve as a resource for research on the immune response to SARS-CoV-2. Samples were obtained from the ongoing ImmuneRACE study (first 160 participants) and from some 1,200 subjects provided by 6 global collaborators. The sample metadata nearly always contained a de-identified subject ID, COVID-19 status, age in years and sex. The material from the prospective study consisted of cDNA or gDNA derived from T cells, B-cell-depleted T cells, or PBMCs. Where available, HLA class I and class II types were obtained from metadata supplied by the sample provider rather than from assay-based typing.

Overall results and qualifications from the work: The quantity of clinical and demographic metadata differed by source and by participant and was supplied without curation.

In the prospective study, participants were about 18 to 100 years old, resided in 24 geographic areas of the United States, and were enrolled through a virtual design. To assign participants to cohorts, the prospective study relied on clinical history that participants themselves reported in a screening survey and a study questionnaire. Each participant in the prospective study had whole blood, serum and a nasopharyngeal or oropharyngeal swab collected by mobile phlebotomists. Participants in the prospective study had the option to provide additional blood draws and questionnaires over a roughly 2-month period. Blood samples from the prospective study were shipped frozen or at room temperature prior to DNA extraction. TCRbeta CDR3 regions were amplified from genomic DNA by means of the immunoSEQ Assay, a bias-controlled multiplex PCR. As for how the authors treated the data: Nucleated cell counts per sample were estimated from amplification of reference gene primers within the assay. Sequence reads were collapsed and filtered to measure the absolute abundance of every unique TCRbeta CDR3 rearrangement. For each sample, productive Simpson clonality was calculated as the square root of Simpson's diversity index across productive rearrangements. TCRdb mirrors the immuneACCESS table, restricted to in-frame sequences. Some clones are absent from its copies; in checked studies, under half trace to an unresolved V gene, and the reason for the others is unknown. The D gene and trimming were derived from the DNA, and the V and J assignments and clone size from that table. This sample holds fewer than 350,000 clones; approximately 90% were observed only once. 2.3% of the sample is taken by the ten largest.

The sequence joins TRBV27 to TRBJ2-7; a tentative D call is TRBD2 (7 bases match). The TCR comes from a woman between 40 and 50 years old with acute COVID-19. Material: PBMCs or T cells enriched from blood (not recorded which). The nucleotide sequence is given as TGTGCCAGCAGTTTGACGAGGGGGGGGTACGAGCAGTACTTC. Its amino acids are CASSLTRGGYEQYF.